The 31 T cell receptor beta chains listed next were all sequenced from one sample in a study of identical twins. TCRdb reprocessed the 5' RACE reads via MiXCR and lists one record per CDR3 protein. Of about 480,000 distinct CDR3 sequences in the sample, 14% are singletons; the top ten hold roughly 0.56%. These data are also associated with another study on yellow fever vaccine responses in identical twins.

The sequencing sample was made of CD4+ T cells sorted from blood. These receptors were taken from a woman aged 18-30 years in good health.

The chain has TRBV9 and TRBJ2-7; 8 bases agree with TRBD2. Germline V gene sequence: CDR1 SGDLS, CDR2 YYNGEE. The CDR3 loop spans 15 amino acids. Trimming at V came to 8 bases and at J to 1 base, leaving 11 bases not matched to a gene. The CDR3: CARVEGGRRSYEQYF. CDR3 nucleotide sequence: TGTGCCAGGGTTGAGGGCGGGAGGAGATCCTACGAGCAGTACTTC. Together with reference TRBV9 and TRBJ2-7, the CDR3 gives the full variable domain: DSGVTQTPKHLITATGQRVTLRCSPRSGDLSVYWYQQSLDQGLQFLIQYYNGEERAKGNILERFSAQQFPDLHSELNLSSLELGDSALYFCARVEGGRRSYEQYFGPGTRLTVT.

The CDR3 sequence is CASTRGLPWDTGELFF. The DNA for the CDR3 is TGCGCCAGCACCCGGGGGCTTCCTTGGGACACCGGGGAGCTGTTTTTT. The V gene is TRBV10-2, the J gene TRBJ2-2; the D gene could be TRBD1 or TRBD2 (6 bases each). Trimming removed 7 bases at V and 3 bases at J, with 18 bases between. There are 16 residues in the CDR3. The germline CDR1 and CDR2 sequences are WSHSY and SAAADI.

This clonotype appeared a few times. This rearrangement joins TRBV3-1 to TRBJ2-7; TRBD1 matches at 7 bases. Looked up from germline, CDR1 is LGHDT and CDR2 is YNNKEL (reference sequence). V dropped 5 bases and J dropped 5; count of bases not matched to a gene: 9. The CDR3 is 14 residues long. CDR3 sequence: CASSFGDRVDEQYF. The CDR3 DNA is TGTGCCAGCAGCTTCGGCGACAGGGTAGACGAGCAGTACTTC.

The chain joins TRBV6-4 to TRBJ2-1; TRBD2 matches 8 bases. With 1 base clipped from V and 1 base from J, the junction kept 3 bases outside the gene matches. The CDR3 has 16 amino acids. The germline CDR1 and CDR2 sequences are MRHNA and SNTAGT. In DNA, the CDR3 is TGTGCCAGCAGTGACTACGGCGGGAGGTCCTACAATGAGCAGTTCTTC. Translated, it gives CASSDYGGRSYNEQFF.

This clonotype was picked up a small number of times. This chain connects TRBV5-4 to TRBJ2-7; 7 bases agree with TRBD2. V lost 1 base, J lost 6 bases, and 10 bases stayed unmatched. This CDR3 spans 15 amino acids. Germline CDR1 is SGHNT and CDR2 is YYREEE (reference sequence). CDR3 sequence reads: CASSLRGEASSEQYF. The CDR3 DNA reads TGTGCCAGCAGCTTGCGGGGGGAGGCTAGCTCCGAGCAGTACTTC.

The CDR3 DNA reads as TGTGCCAGCGCCCAGCCCTACAATGAGCAGTTCTTC. This gives the protein CASAQPYNEQFF. The V and J genes are TRBV6-2 or TRBV6-3 and TRBJ2-1, with no clear D. V lost 8 bases to trimming and J lost 2 bases, with 7 bases between them. Germline CDR1 reads MNHEY; CDR2 reads SVGEGT. The CDR3 totals 12 residues.

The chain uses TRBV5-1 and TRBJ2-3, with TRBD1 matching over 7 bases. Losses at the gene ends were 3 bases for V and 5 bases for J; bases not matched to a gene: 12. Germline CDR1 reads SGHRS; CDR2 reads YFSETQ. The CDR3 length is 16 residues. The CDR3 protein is CASSSTGTEVVDTQYF. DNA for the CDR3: TGCGCCAGCAGCTCTACCGGGACAGAGGTGGTAGATACGCAGTATTTT.

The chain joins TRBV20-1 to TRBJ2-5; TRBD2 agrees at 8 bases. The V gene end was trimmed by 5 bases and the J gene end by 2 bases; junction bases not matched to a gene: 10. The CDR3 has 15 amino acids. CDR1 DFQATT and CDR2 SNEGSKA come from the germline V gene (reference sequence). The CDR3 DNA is TGCAGTGCTGTCAACCCGGGACTAGTTCAAGAGACCCAGTACTTC. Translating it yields CSAVNPGLVQETQYF.

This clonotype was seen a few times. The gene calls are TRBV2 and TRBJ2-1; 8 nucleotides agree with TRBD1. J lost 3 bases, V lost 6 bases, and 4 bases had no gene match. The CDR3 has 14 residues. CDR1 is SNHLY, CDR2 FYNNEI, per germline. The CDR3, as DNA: TGTGCCAGCAGAACCAGGGGGCTCTACAATGAGCAGTTCTTC. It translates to CASRTRGLYNEQFF.

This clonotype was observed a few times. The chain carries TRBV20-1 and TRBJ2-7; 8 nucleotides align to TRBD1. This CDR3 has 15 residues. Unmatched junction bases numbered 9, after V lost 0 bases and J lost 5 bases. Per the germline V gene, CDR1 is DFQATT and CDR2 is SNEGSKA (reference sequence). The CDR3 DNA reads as TGCAGTGCTAGAGATCTCGGACAGGGTAGGCACGAGCAGTACTTC. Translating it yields CSARDLGQGRHEQYF.

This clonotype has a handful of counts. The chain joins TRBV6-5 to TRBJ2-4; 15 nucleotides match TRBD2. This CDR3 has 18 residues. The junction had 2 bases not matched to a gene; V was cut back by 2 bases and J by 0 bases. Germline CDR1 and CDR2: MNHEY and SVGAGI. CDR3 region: CASSYGLAGGPAKNIQYF. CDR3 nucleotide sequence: TGTGCCAGCAGTTACGGACTAGCGGGAGGGCCAGCCAAAAACATTCAGTACTTC.

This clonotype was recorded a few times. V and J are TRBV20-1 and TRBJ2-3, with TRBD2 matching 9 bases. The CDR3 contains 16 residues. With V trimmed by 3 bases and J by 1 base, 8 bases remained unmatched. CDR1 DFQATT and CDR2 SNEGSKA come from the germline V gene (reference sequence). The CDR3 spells CSARPTRLAGTDTQYF. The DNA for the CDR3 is TGCAGTGCTAGGCCAACCCGACTAGCGGGCACAGATACGCAGTATTTT.

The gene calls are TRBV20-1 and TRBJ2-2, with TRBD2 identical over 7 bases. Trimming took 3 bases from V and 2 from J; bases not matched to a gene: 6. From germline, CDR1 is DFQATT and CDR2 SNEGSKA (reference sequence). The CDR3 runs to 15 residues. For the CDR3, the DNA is TGCAGTGCTAGTGAGTCTAGCGGTAACACCGGGGAGCTGTTTTTT. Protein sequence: CSASESSGNTGELFF.

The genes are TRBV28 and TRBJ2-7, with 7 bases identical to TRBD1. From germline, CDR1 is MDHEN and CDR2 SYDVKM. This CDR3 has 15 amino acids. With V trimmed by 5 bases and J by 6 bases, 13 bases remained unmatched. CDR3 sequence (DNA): TGTGCCAGCAGTGCCCCGACAGGGAGTCCGGTCGAGCAGTACTTC. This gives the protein CASSAPTGSPVEQYF.

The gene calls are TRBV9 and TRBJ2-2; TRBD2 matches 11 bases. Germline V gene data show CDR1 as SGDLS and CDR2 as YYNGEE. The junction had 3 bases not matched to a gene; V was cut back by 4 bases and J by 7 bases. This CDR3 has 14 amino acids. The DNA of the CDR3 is TGTGCCAGCAGCTCCGGGACTAGCGGCGGGGAGCTGTTTTTT. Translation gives CASSSGTSGGELFF.

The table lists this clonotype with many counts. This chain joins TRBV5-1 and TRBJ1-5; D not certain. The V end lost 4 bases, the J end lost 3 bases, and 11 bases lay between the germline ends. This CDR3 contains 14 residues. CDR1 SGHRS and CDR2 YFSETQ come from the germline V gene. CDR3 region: CASSPDGYNQPQHF. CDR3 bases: TGCGCCAGCAGCCCGGACGGTTACAATCAGCCCCAGCATTTT.

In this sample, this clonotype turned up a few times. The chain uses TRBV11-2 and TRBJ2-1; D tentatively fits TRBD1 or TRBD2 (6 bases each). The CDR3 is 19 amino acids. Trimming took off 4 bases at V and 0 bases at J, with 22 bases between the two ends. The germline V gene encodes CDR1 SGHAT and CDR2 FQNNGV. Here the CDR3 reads CASSSPILRGASSYNEQFF. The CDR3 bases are TGTGCCAGCAGCTCCCCTATATTAAGGGGGGCCAGCTCCTACAATGAGCAGTTCTTC.

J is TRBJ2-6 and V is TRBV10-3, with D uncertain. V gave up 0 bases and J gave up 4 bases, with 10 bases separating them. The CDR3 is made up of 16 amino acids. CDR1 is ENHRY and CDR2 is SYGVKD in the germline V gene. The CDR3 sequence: CAISESVLSGANVLTF. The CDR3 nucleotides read TGTGCCATCAGTGAGTCTGTTCTGTCCGGGGCCAACGTCCTGACTTTC.

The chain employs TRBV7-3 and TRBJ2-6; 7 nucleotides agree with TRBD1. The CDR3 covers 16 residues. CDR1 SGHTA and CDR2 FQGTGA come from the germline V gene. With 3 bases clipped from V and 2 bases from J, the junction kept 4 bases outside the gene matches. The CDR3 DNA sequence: TGTGCCAGCAGCTTTATAACAGGGGCTGGGGCCAACGTCCTGACTTTC. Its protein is CASSFITGAGANVLTF.

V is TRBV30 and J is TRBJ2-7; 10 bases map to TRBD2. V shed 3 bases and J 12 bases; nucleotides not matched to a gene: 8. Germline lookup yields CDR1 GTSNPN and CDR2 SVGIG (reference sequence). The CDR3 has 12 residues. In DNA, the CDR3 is TGTGCCTGGAGCACTAGCGGGACGGTGGTGTACTTC. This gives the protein CAWSTSGTVVYF. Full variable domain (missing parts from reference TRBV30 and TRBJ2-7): SQTIHQWPATLVQPVGSPLSLECTVEGTSNPNLYWYRQAAGRGLQLLFYSVGIGQISSEVPQNLSASRPQDRQFILSSKKLLLSDSGFYLCAWSTSGTVVYFGPGTRLTVT.

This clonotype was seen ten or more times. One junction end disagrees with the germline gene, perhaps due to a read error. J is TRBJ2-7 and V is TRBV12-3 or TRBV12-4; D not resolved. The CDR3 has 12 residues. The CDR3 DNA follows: TGTGCCAGCAGCTTAGACAACTACGAGCAGTACTTC. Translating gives CASSLDNYEQYF.

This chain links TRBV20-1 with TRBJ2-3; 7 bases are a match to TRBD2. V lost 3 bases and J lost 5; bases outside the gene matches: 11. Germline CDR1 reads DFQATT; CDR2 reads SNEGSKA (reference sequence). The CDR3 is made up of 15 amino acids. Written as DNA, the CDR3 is TGCAGTGCTAGTTCTATGGACGGGAGGATAGATACGCAGTATTTT. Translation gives CSASSMDGRIDTQYF.

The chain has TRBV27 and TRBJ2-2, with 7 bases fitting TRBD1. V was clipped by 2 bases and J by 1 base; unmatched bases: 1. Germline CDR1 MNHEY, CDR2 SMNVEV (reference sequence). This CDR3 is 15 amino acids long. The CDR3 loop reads CASSLQGENTGELFF. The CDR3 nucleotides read TGTGCCAGCAGTTTACAGGGGGAGAACACCGGGGAGCTGTTTTTT.

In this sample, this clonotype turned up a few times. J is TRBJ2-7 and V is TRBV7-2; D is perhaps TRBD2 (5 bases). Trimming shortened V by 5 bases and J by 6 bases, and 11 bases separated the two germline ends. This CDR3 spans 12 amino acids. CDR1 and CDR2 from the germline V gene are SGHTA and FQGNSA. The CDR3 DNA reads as TGTGCCAGCAGCCCGCGGGCCGCCGAGCAGTACTTC. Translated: CASSPRAAEQYF.

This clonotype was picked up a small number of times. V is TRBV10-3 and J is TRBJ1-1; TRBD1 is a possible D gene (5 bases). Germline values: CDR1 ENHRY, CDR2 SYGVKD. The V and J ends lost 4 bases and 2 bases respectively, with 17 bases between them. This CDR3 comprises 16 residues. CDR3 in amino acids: CAISAGVGGVNTEAFF. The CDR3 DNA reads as TGTGCCATCAGTGCCGGGGTCGGGGGGGTCAACACTGAAGCTTTCTTT.

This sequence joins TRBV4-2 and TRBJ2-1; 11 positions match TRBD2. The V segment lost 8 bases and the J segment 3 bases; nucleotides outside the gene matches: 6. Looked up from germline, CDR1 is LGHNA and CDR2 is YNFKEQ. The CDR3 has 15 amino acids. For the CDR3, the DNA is TGTGCCAGCGGGATAGCGGGGGGGATCTACAATGAGCAGTTCTTC. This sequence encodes CASGIAGGIYNEQFF.

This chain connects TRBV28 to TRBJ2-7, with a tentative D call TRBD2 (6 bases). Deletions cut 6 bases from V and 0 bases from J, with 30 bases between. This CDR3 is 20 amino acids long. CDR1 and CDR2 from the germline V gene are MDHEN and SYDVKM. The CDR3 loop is CASSPARGAQQRGFSYEQYF. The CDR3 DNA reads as TGTGCCAGCAGCCCCGCTCGAGGGGCCCAGCAACGGGGGTTCTCCTACGAGCAGTACTTC.

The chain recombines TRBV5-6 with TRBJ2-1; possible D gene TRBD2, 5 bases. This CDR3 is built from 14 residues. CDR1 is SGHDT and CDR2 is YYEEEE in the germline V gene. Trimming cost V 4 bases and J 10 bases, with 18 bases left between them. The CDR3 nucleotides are TGTGCCAGCAGCCCGGAGGTTTTCTCGGGGGAGCAGTTCTTC. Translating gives CASSPEVFSGEQFF.

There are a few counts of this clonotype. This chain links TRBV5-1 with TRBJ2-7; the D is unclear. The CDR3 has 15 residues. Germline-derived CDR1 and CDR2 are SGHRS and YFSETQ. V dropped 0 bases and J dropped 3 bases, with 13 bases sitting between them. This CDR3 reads CASSLAPTSNYEQYF. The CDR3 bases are TGCGCCAGCAGCTTGGCCCCGACCTCGAACTACGAGCAGTACTTC.

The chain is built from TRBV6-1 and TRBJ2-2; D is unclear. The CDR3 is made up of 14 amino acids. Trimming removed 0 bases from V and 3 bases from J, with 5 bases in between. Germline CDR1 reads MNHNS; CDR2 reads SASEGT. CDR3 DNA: TGTGCCAGCAGTGAAGCCGCGGACACCGGGGAGCTGTTTTTT. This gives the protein CASSEAADTGELFF.

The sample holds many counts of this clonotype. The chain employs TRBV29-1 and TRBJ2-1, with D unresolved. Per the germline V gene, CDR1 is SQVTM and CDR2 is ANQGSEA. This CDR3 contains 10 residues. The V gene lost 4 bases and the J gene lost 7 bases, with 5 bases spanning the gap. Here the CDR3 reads CSVAGNEQFF. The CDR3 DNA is TGCAGCGTTGCCGGGAATGAGCAGTTCTTC.